These T cell receptor beta chains were read from a single sample in a study of T cell responses to AZD1222 COVID-19 vaccine. Assay used: immunoSEQ multiplex PCR; TCRdb lists only in-frame clones, some missing. The sample shows 150,000 to 200,000 clones, about 92% of them seen only once. Source: peripheral blood, taken on day 0 of AZD1222 vaccination. These receptor sequences come from an adult in good health. Each CDR3 is given with its conserved first and last residue. D genes are given only for firm matches. The listing skips clone size in some rows; elsewhere it reads once, few, many or a size class.

DNA	CDR3	size	V	J	D
TGTGCCAGCAGTATGGGATCAGGTCTCGAGCAGTACTTC	CASSMGSGLEQYF	NA	TRBV2	TRBJ2-7	NA
TGTGCCAGCAGCTTATCGACAGGAGGGCCAACAGATACGCAGTATTTT	CASSLSTGGPTDTQYF	NA	TRBV7-6	TRBJ2-3	NA
TGTGCCAGCAGTCTGGGTTCTCGTGGGTCAGATACGCAGTATTTT	CASSLGSRGSDTQYF	NA	TRBV6-5	TRBJ2-3	NA
TGTGCCAGCAGCTTAAAGGTGCCCGGAACAGGGGTAGGAGAAAAACTGTTTTTT	CASSLKVPGTGVGEKLFF	NA	TRBV7-2	TRBJ1-4	TRBD1
TGTGCCTGGAGCCAGGGTAACCAGGAGACCCAGTACTTC	CAWSQGNQETQYF	NA	TRBV30	TRBJ2-5	NA
TGTGCCAGTACAACTCTAACCGGGACAGGGAGCCCTGAAGCTTTCTTT	CASTTLTGTGSPEAFF	NA	TRBV19	TRBJ1-1	TRBD1
TGTGCCAGCAGCGCCGGAAGAGAAGAGACCCAGTACTTC	CASSAGREETQYF	NA	TRBV7-8	TRBJ2-5	NA
TGTGCCAGCAGTCTCCCCAAGGGGGGAACAGGCTACGAGCAGTACTTC	CASSLPKGGTGYEQYF	NA	TRBV6-2/TRBV6-3	TRBJ2-7	NA
TGCGCCAGCAGCCAAGATGGACAGAGTCTTAGCACAGATACGCAGTATTTT	CASSQDGQSLSTDTQYF	NA	TRBV4-3	TRBJ2-3	NA
TGTGCAGGGGCCGGCCAGGGCCCTAACTATGGCTACACCTTC	CAGAGQGPNYGYTF	NA	TRBV2	TRBJ1-2	NA
TGTGCCTGGACCCGTAGAATGAAAATTCCTTATGGCTACACCTTC	CAWTRRMKIPYGYTF	NA	TRBV30	TRBJ1-2	NA
TGTGCCAGCAGTCTCAAGTACGAGCAGTACTTC	CASSLKYEQYF	once	TRBV2	TRBJ2-7	NA
TGTGCCACCAGTGACCCTCGGCGTAGCGGGGGGGCAGGTGAGCAGTTCTTC	CATSDPRRSGGAGEQFF	NA	TRBV24-1	TRBJ2-1	TRBD2
TGTGCCACCAGCACCGGACAGGGTGAAAAACTGTTTTTT	CATSTGQGEKLFF	NA	TRBV15	TRBJ1-4	TRBD1
TGCGCCAGCAGCATGGGGACAGGGCTTAACTATGGCTACACCTTC	CASSMGTGLNYGYTF	NA	TRBV5-1	TRBJ1-2	TRBD1
TGTGCCACCAGTGAACTGATTTGGGTGGCAGGGGATCCTATCCCAGATACGCAGTATTTT	CATSELIWVAGDPIPDTQYF	NA	TRBV24-1	TRBJ2-3	NA
TGCGCCAGCAGCTTTACAGGAGATAATTCACCCCTCCACTTT	CASSFTGDNSPLHF	NA	TRBV5-1	TRBJ1-6	NA
TGCAGTGCGGAGAACTATGGCTACACCTTC	CSAENYGYTF	NA	TRBV20-1	TRBJ1-2	NA
TGTGCCAGCAGTCGAAGTGGAGTCAGGGGGGGCCCCTACAATGAGCAGTTCTTC	CASSRSGVRGGPYNEQFF	NA	TRBV6-6	TRBJ2-1	NA
TGTGCCAGCAGCGACCGCAATCAGCCCCAGCATTTT	CASSDRNQPQHF	NA	TRBV7-2	TRBJ1-5	NA
TGTGCCAGCTCACCACGTTTAGCAGAGAACACCGGGGAGCTGTTTTTT	CASSPRLAENTGELFF	once	TRBV18	TRBJ2-2	NA
TGTGCCAGCAGTTACTCGGGCCTCTATGGCTACACCTTC	CASSYSGLYGYTF	few	TRBV6-2/TRBV6-3	TRBJ1-2	NA
TGTGCCAGCAGCGTAGTTGAGCGGGGGGGCTCCTACAATGAGCAGTTCTTC	CASSVVERGGSYNEQFF	once	TRBV9	TRBJ2-1	TRBD2
TGTGCCAGTACTAGCGGGGTGACAGATACGCAGTATTTT	CASTSGVTDTQYF	NA	TRBV12-3/TRBV12-4	TRBJ2-3	TRBD2
TGTGCTAGCTCTTTGGGGGGGATAAGCACAGATACGCAGTATTTT	CASSLGGISTDTQYF	NA	TRBV12-5	TRBJ2-3	TRBD2
TGTGCCAGCAGTGGAAAGGGGGCGAGGACTGAAGCTTTCTTT	CASSGKGARTEAFF	NA	TRBV2	TRBJ1-1	TRBD1
TGTGCCAGCAGGCATCGGTTGGCAGGGAGGGGCTACACCTTC	CASRHRLAGRGYTF	NA	TRBV28	TRBJ1-2	NA
TGTGCCAGCAGTGAAACCGGGGTCCGGGAGCTGTTTTTT	CASSETGVRELFF	NA	TRBV6-1	TRBJ2-2	NA
TGTGCCAGCAGCCAAGACGTAGGCCCCTCTGGAAACACCATATATTTT	CASSQDVGPSGNTIYF	NA	TRBV4-2	TRBJ1-3	NA
TGCGCCAGCAGATCGGGGGCTACCGGGGAGCAGTTCTTC	CASRSGATGEQFF	NA	TRBV10-1	TRBJ2-1	NA
TGTGCCAGCAGTGAGGACAGGGTGAAAAATTCACCCCTCCACTTT	CASSEDRVKNSPLHF	NA	TRBV6-1	TRBJ1-6	TRBD1
TGTGCCAGCAGCGTAGCATCGGGGGGCAGGTCACCCCTCCACTTT	CASSVASGGRSPLHF	NA	TRBV9	TRBJ1-6	NA
TGTGCCAGCACATATTTGGGGACGGGTGCTGAAGCTTTCTTT	CASTYLGTGAEAFF	NA	TRBV28	TRBJ1-1	NA
TGTGCCAGTAATCCGGGGAGGGAGACCCAGTACTTC	CASNPGRETQYF	NA	TRBV19	TRBJ2-5	NA